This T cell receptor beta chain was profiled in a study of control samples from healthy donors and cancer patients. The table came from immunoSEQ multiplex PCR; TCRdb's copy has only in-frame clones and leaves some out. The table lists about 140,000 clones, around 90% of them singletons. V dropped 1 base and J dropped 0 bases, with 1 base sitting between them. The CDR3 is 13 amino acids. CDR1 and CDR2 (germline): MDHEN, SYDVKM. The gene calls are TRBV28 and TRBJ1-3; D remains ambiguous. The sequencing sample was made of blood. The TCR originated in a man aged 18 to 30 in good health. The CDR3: CASSLYSGNTIYF. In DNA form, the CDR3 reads TGTGCCAGCAGTTTATACTCTGGAAACACCATATATTTT.